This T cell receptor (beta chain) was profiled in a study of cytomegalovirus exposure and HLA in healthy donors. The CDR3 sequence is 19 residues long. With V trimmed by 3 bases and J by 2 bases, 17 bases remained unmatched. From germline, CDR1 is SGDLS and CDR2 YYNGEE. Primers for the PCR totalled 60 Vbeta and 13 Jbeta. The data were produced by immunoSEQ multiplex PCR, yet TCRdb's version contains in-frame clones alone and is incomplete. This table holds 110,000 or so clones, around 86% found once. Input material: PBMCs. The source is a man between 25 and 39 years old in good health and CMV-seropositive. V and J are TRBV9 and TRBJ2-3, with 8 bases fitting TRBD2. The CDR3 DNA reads TGTGCCAGCAGCGCATCACCCTGGGGGGGCGGGGGGCTCACAGATACGCAGTATTTT. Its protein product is CASSASPWGGGGLTDTQYF. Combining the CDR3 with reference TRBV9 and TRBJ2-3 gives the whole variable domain DSGVTQTPKHLITATGQRVTLRCSPRSGDLSVYWYQQSLDQGLQFLIQYYNGEERAKGNILERFSAQQFPDLHSELNLSSLELGDSALYFCASSASPWGGGGLTDTQYFGPGTRLTVL.